These 9 T cell receptor beta chains were sequenced from one sample in a study of T cells in Graves' hyperthyroidism and ophthalmopathy. Amplification of TCR beta CDR3 regions was performed using RNA transcripts as template. The primer set for the first-round RT-PCR of the TCR CDR3 was HTBI. TCRdb re-called the multiplex PCR reads through MiXCR, storing one row per CDR3 protein. The repertoire holds about 640,000 distinct CDR3 sequences, less than 25% seen once, with around a third in the top ten. The sample consisted of blood. The receptors come from a man younger than 45 with Graves' ophthalmopathy.

This clonotype was observed many times. The chain combines TRBV30 with TRBJ1-5; D unclear. The CDR3 covers 14 residues. Germline-derived CDR1 and CDR2 are GTSNPN and SVGIG (reference sequence). V lost 3 bases and J lost 2, with 11 bases in between. This chain's CDR3 is CAWSQALRNQPQHF. CDR3 bases: TGTGCCTGGAGCCAGGCCCTTCGCAATCAGCCCCAGCATTTT.

This clonotype was counted a few times. The chain combines TRBV7-9 with TRBJ1-2, with D unclear. There are 13 residues in the CDR3. Looked up from germline, CDR1 is SEHNR and CDR2 is FQNEAQ (reference sequence). V lost 4 bases and J 3 bases, leaving 9 bases between the germline ends. The CDR3 DNA is TGTGCCAGCAGCTCCCGTTCAGACTATGGCTACACCTTC. Protein: CASSSRSDYGYTF.

This chain joins TRBV15 and TRBJ2-6, with 7 bases fitting TRBD1. The germline V gene has CDR1 LNHNV and CDR2 YYDKDF (reference sequence). V shed 5 bases and J 0 bases; nucleotides not matched to a gene: 1. CDR3 length: 15 residues. Written as DNA, the CDR3 is TGTGCCACCAGCGCAGGGGGCTCTGGGGCCAACGTCCTGACTTTC. Amino acids: CATSAGGSGANVLTF.

This clonotype appeared a few times. The rearrangement joins TRBV9 to TRBJ2-3, with D hard to call. V dropped 3 bases and J dropped 0 bases, with 8 bases sitting between them. The germline V gene has CDR1 SGDLS and CDR2 YYNGEE. The CDR3 is 14 residues long. CDR3 nucleotide sequence: TGTGCCAGCAGCGGAGGCGGCAGCACAGATACGCAGTATTTT. It specifies CASSGGGSTDTQYF.

The chain uses TRBV6-5 and TRBJ1-1; D is undetermined. V gave up 2 bases and J gave up 3 bases, with 7 bases separating them. CDR3 length: 13 residues. Germline CDR1 and CDR2: MNHEY and SVGAGI. CDR3 nucleotide sequence: TGTGCCAGCAGTTACAGGGTACACACTGAAGCTTTCTTT. Translating gives CASSYRVHTEAFF.

J is TRBJ2-1 and V is TRBV27; 7 nucleotides agree with TRBD2. From germline, CDR1 is MNHEY and CDR2 SMNVEV (reference sequence). This CDR3 region has 13 residues. V gave up 10 bases and J gave up 2 bases; unmatched junction bases: 5. CDR3 DNA sequence: TGTGCCATCTGCGGGGGAACCTACAATGAGCAGTTCTTC. It encodes CAICGGTYNEQFF.

The chain joins TRBV15 to TRBJ1-1, with D hard to call. From germline, CDR1 is LNHNV and CDR2 YYDKDF (reference sequence). CDR3 size: 14 residues. V was shortened by 0 bases and J by 1 base, with 6 bases between the two germline ends. In DNA, the CDR3 is TGTGCCACCAGCAGAGATGGGTCGAACACTGAAGCTTTCTTT. The encoded protein is CATSRDGSNTEAFF. The variable domain in full, with the rest retrieved from reference TRBV15 and TRBJ1-1, is DAMVIQNPRYQVTQFGKPVTLSCSQTLNHNVMYWYQQKSSQAPKLLFHYYDKDFNNEADTPDNFQSRRPNTSFCFLDIRSPGLGDTAMYLCATSRDGSNTEAFFGQGTRLTVV.

The chain carries TRBV12-3 or TRBV12-4 and TRBJ2-2; no definite D call. The CDR3 has 12 residues. V lost 5 bases, J lost 6 bases, and 7 bases lay in between. CDR3 amino acids: CASSESPGELFF. The DNA of the CDR3 is TGTGCCAGCAGTGAAAGCCCCGGGGAGCTGTTTTTT.

The chain combines TRBV6-1 with TRBJ2-7, with D maybe TRBD1 (6 bases). Germline V gene lookup returns CDR1 MNHNS and CDR2 SASEGT. V was trimmed by 4 bases and J by 5 bases, leaving 12 bases between them. This CDR3 spans 13 amino acids. The CDR3 region is CASSGGPGDEQYF. Written as DNA, the CDR3 is TGTGCCAGCAGTGGGGGCCCAGGGGACGAGCAGTACTTC.